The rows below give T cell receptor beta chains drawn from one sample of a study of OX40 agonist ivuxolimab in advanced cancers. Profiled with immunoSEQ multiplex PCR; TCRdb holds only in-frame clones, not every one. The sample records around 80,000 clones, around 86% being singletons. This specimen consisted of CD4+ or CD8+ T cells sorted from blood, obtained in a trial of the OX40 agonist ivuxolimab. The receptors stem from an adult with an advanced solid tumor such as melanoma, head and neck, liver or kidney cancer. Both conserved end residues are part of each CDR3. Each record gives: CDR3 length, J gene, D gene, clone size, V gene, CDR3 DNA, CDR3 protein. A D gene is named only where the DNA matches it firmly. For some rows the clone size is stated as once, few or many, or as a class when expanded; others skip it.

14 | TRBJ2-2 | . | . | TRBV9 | TGTGCCAGCAGCGAGGCAGGGAACACCGGGGAGCTGTTTTTT | CASSEAGNTGELFF
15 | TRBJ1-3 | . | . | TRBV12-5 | TGTGCTAGTGGGGCGACTGGGACATCTGGAAACACCATATATTTT | CASGATGTSGNTIYF
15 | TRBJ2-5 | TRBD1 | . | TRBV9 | TGTGCCAGCAGCTTAGACAGGGGATTAGGAGAGACCCAGTACTTC | CASSLDRGLGETQYF
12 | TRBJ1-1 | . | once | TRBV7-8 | TGTGCCAGCAGCTTGGCGGGATTTGAAGCTTTCTTT | CASSLAGFEAFF
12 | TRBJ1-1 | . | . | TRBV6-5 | TGTGCCAGCAGACCAAATAGGGGTGAGGCTTTCTTT | CASRPNRGEAFF
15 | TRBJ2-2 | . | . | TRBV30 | TGTGCCCGGGGGCGAGGGGGAGTATGGACCGGGGAGCTGTTTTTT | CARGRGGVWTGELFF
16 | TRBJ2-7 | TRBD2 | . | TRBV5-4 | TGTGCCAGCAGCTTGCGACTAGCGGGGAGCTCCTACGAGCAGTACTTC | CASSLRLAGSSYEQYF
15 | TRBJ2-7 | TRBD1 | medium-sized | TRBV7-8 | TGTGCCAGCAGTACCCCGGGACAGGGGACCTACGAGCAGTACTTC | CASSTPGQGTYEQYF
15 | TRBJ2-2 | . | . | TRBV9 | TGTGCCAGCAGCCCTGTATGGAGCGGCACCGGGGAGCTGTTTTTT | CASSPVWSGTGELFF
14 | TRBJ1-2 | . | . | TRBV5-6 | TGTGCCAGCAGCCCAGGGGAGTGGGACTATGGCTACACCTTC | CASSPGEWDYGYTF